The T cell receptor beta chain described here comes from a study of blood T cell repertoires in COVID-19. Clones were sequenced by immunoSEQ multiplex PCR, and TCRdb holds only the in-frame ones, with some missing. The sample lists over 250,000 clones; 75% to 90% were seen once. Germline V CDR1 and CDR2: SNHLY, FYNNEI. This CDR3 has 14 amino acids. The junction had 4 bases not matched to a gene; V was cut back by 6 bases and J by 5 bases. This clone was counted a few times. The receptor's source is a man aged 45-65 years with acute or convalescent COVID-19. Sequenced material: peripheral blood. J is TRBJ1-4 and V is TRBV2; 9 nucleotides line up with TRBD1. CDR3 protein: CASRDDRGNEKLFF. The CDR3 region has the DNA TGTGCCAGCAGGGACGACAGGGGGAATGAAAAACTGTTTTTT.